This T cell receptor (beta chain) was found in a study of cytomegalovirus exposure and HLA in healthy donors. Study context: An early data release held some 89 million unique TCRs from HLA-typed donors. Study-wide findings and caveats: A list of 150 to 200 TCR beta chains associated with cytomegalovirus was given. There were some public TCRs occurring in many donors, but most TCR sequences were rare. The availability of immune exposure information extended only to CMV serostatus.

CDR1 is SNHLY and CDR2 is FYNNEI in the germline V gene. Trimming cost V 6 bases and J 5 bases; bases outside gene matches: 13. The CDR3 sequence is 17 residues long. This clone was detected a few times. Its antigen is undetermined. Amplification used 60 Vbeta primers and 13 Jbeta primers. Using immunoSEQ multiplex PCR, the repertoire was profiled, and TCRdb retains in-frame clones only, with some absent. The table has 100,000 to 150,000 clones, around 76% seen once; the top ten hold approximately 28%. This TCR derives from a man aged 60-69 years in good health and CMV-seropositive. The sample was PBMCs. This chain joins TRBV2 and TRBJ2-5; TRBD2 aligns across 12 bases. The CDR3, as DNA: TGTGCCAGCAGGGGCCGCGCTAGCGGGAGGGCTAGGGAGACCCAGTACTTC. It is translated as CASRGRASGRARETQYF.